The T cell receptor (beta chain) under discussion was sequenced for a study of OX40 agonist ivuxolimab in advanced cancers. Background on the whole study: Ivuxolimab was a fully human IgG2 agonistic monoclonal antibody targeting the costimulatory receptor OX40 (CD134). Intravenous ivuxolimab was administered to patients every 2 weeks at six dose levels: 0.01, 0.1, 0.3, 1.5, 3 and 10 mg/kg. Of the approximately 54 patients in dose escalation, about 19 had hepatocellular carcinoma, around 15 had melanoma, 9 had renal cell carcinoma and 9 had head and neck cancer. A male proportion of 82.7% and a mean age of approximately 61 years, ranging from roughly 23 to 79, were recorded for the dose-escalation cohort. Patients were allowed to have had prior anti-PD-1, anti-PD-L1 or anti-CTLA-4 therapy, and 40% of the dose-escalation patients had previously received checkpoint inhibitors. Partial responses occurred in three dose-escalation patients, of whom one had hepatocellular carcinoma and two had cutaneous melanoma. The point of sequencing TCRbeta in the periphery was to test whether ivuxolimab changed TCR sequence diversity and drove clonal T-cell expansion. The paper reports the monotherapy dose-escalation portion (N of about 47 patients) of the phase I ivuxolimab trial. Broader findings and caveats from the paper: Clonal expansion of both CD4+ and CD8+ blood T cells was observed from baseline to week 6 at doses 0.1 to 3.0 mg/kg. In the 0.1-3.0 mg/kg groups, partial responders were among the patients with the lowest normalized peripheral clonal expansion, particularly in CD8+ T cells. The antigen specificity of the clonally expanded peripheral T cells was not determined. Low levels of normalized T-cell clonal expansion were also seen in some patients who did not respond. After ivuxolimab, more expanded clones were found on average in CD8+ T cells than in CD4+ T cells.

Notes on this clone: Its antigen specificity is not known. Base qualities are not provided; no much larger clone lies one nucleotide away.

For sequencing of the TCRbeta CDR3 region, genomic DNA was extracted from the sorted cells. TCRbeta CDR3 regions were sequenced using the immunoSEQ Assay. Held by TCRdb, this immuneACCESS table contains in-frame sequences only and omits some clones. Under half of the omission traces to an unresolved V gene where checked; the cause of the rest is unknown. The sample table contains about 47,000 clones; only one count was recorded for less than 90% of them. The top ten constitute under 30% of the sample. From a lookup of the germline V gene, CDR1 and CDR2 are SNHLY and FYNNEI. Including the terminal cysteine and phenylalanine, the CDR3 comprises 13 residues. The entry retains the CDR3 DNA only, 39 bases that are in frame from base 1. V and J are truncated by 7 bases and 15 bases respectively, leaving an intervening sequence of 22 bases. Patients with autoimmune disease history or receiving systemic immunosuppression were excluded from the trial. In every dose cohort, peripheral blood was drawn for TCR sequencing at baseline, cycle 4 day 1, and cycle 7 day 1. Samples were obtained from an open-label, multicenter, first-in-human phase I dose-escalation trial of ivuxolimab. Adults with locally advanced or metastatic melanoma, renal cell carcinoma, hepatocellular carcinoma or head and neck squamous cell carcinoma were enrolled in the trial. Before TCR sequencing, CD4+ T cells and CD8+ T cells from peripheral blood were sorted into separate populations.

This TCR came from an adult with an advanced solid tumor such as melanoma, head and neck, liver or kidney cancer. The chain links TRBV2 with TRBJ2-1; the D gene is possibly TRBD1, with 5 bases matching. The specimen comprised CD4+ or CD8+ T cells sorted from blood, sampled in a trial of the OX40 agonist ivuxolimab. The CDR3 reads CASIEPDTTALFF. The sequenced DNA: TGTGCCAGCATCGAACCGGACACGACGGCCTTGTTCTTC. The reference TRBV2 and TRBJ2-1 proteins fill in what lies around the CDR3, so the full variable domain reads EPEVTQTPSHQVTQMGQEVILRCVPISNHLYFYWYRQILGQKVEFLVSFYNNEISEKSEIFDDQFSVERPDGSNFTLKIRSTKLEDSAMYFCASIEPDTTALFFGPGTRLTVL.